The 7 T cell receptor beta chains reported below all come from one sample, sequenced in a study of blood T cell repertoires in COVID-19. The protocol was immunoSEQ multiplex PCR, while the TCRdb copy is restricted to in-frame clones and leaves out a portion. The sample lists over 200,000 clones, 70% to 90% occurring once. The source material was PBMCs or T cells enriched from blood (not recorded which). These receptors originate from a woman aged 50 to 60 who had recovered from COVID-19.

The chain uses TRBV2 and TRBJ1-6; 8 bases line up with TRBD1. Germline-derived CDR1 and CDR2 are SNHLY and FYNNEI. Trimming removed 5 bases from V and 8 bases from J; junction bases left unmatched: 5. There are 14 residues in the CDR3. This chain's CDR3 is CASSSGGGHSPLHF. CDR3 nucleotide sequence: TGTGCCAGCAGTTCAGGGGGCGGGCATTCACCCCTCCACTTT.

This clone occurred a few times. CDR3 sequence reads: CASSVPGQGGGPEAFF. The CDR3 DNA reads as TGTGCCAGCAGCGTCCCGGGACAGGGTGGGGGGCCTGAAGCTTTCTTT. This sequence joins TRBV2 and TRBJ1-1; 9 nucleotides match TRBD1. Per germline, CDR1 SNHLY and CDR2 FYNNEI. V gave up 6 bases and J gave up 6 bases; unmatched junction bases: 14. The CDR3 extends over 16 amino acids.

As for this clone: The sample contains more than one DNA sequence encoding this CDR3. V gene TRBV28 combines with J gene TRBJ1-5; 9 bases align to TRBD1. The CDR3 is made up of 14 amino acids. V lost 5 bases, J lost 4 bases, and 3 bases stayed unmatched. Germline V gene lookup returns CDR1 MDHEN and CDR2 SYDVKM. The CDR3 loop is CASSDRGRNQPQHF. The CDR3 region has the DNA TGTGCCAGCAGTGACAGGGGGAGGAATCAGCCCCAGCATTTT.

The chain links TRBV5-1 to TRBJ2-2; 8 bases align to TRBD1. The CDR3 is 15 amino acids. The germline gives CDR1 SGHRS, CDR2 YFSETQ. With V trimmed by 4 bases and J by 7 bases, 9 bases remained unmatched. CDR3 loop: CASSRDRLGGGELFF. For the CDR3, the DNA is TGCGCCAGCAGCAGGGACAGGCTCGGAGGCGGGGAGCTGTTTTTT.

The DNA of the CDR3 is TGTGCCAGCAGCTTTGGACAGGGGCCCTATGGCTACACCTTC. Its protein is CASSFGQGPYGYTF. The chain employs TRBV7-9 and TRBJ1-2; 9 bases align to TRBD1. The CDR3 consists of 14 residues. CDR1 SEHNR and CDR2 FQNEAQ come from the germline V gene (reference sequence). Trimming at V came to 3 bases and at J to 4 bases, leaving 3 bases not matched to a gene.

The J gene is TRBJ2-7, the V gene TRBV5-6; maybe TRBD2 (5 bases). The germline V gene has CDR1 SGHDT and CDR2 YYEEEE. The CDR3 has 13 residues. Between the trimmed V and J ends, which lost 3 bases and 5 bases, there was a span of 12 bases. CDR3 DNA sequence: TGTGCCAGCAGCTGGGGAGTAGAGGACGAGCAGTACTTC. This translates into CASSWGVEDEQYF.

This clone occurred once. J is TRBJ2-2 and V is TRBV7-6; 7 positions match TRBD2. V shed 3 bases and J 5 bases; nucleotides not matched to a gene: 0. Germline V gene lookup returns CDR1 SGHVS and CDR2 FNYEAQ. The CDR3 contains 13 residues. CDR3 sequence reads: CASSLGGTGELFF. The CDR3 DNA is TGTGCCAGCAGCTTGGGAGGGACCGGGGAGCTGTTTTTT.